This paragraph covers one T cell receptor beta chain sequence. Its antigen is as yet unknown. This sample stems from a study of OX40 agonist ivuxolimab in advanced cancers. Study background: Antecedent anti-PD-1, anti-PD-L1 or anti-CTLA-4 therapy was permissible, with over 35% having received some.

Study conclusions and caveats: CD8+ T cells showed, on average, more clonal expansion than CD4+ cells.

Data came from immunoSEQ multiplex PCR; TCRdb stores just in-frame clones and leaves some out. The repertoire has about 73,000 clones, 80% to 90% of them found once; the top ten carry roughly 0.5%. V lost 0 bases and J 6 bases, leaving 13 bases between the germline ends. Germline lookup yields CDR1 SGHRS and CDR2 YFSETQ. The CDR3 is 15 amino acids. The clonotype comes from an adult with an advanced solid tumor such as melanoma, head and neck, liver or kidney cancer. This sample comprised CD4+ or CD8+ T cells sorted from blood, obtained in a trial of the OX40 agonist ivuxolimab. The genes are TRBV5-1 and TRBJ2-1, with D uncertain. The CDR3 sequence is CASSLESEVSNEQFF. Here the CDR3 DNA reads TGCGCCAGCAGCTTGGAGAGTGAAGTATCCAATGAGCAGTTCTTC.